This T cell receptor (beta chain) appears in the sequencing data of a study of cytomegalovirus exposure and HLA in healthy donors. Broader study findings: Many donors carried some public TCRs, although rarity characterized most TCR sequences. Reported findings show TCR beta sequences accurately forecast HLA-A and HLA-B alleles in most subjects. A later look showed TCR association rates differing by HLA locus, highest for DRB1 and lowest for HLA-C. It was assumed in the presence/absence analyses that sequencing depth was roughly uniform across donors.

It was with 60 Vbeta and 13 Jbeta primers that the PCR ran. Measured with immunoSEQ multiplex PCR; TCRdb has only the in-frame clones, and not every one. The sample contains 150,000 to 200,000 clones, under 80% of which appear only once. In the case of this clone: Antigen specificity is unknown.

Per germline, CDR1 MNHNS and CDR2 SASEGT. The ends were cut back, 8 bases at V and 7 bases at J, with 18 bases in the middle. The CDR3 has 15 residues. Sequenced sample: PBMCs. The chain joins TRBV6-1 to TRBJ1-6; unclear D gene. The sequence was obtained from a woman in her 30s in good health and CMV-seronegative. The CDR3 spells CASSRWTGGNSPLHF. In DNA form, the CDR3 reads TGTGCCAGCTCCCGATGGACCGGAGGGAATTCACCCCTCCACTTT.